This TCR beta chain was found in a study of T cells in women clearing cervical HPV infection. Clones were sequenced by immunoSEQ multiplex PCR, and TCRdb holds only the in-frame ones, with some missing. There are some 41,000 clones in the sample, with about 5.8% held by the top ten. The CDR3 spans 15 residues. Germline CDR1 and CDR2: LNHDA and SQIVND (reference sequence). A note on this clone: A junction end diverges from the germline sequence, so it may reflect a read error. The missing CDR3 end, 3 residues past where the read stops, is filled in from the germline J gene.

The receptor comes from a woman aged 18-70 years with a cervical HPV16 infection that either progressed to CIN3+ or cleared (not recorded which). This chain uses TRBV19 with TRBJ2-1; 9 positions match TRBD2. Sequenced: blood buffy coat. The CDR3 DNA, read in part, is TGTGCCTCAGGTGGGGGGACTAGCTCCTCCAATGAG. This gives the protein CASGGGTSSSNE. The CDR3 in its entirety is CASGGGTSSSNEQFF.